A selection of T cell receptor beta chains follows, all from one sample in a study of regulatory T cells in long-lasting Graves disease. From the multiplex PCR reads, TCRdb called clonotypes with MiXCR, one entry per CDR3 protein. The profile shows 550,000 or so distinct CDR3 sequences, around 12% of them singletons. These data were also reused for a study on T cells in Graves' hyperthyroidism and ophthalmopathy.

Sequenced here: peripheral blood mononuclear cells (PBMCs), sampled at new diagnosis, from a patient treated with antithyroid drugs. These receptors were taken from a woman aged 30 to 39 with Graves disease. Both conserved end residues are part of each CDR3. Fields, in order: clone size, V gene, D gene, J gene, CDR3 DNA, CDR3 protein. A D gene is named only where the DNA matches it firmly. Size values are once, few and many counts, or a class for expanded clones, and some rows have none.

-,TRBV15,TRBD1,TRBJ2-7,TGTGCCACCAGCAGGTCCGGGACAGGCTCCTACGAGCAGTACTTC,CATSRSGTGSYEQYF
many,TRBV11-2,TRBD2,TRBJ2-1,TGTGCCAGCGGTAGCGGGAGCGGGAATGAGCAGTTCTTC,CASGSGSGNEQFF
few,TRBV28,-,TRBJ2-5,TGTGCCAGCAGTTTCCCCCTAATGACCCAGTACTTC,CASSFPLMTQYF
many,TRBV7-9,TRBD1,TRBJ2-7,TGTGCCAGCAGCAGTCTGGGGACAGGGGTCGAGCAGTACTTC,CASSSLGTGVEQYF
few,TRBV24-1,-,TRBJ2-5,TGTGCCACCAGTGACCACCAAGAGACCCAGTACTTC,CATSDHQETQYF
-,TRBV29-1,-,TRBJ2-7,TGCAGCGTTGAAGAAGGCCGGTACGAGCAGTACTTC,CSVEEGRYEQYF
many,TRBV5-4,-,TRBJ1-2,TGTGCCAGCAGCTCAAGGGGCGACATAAATGGCTACACCTTC,CASSSRGDINGYTF
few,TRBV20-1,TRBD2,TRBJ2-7,TGCAGTGCCAGAGATAGCGGGAGGGCCTACGAGCAGTACTTC,CSARDSGRAYEQYF
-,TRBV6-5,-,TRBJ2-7,TGTGCCAGCAGTTACTCGATCGGGCCCTACGAGCAGTACTTC,CASSYSIGPYEQYF
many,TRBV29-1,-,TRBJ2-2,TGCAAGAGGGCAGGAGAGAACACCGGGGAGCTGTTTTTT,CKRAGENTGELFF
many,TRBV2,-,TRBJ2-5,TGTGCCAGCACGGGGCCTGACCGGGAGACCCAGTACTTC,CASTGPDRETQYF
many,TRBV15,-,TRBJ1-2,TGTGCCACCAGCAGAGATGAGGGCTTTGGCTACACCTTC,CATSRDEGFGYTF
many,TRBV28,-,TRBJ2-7,TGTGCCAGCAGTCCCATCCAGAACAGGGAGTCAGGACAGTACTTC,CASSPIQNRESGQYF
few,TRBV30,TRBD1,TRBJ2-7,TGTGCCTGGAGTGTACTGGGGACAGTTTCCTACGAGCAGTACTTC,CAWSVLGTVSYEQYF
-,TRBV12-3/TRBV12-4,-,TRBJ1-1,TGTGCCAGCAGTCCCTCCGGGGGGGGGAACACTGAAGCTTTCTTT,CASSPSGGGNTEAFF
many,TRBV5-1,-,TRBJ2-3,TGCGCCAGCAGCGAGGGCCGGGATACGCAGTATTTT,CASSEGRDTQYF
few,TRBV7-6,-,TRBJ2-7,TGTGCCAGCAACCGGGTTTTGGCAGGGATAAAGCAGTACTTC,CASNRVLAGIKQYF
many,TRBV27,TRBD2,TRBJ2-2,TGTGCCAGCAGTGCGAACCCTTTGGCGGGAGGGCCTTTGGGGGAGCTGTTTTTT,CASSANPLAGGPLGELFF
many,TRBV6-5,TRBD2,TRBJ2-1,TGTGCCAGCAGTTATTGGTCTAGCGGGGGGTCCTACAATGAGCAGTTCTTC,CASSYWSSGGSYNEQFF
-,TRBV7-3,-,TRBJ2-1,TGTGCCAGCAGCTTTAACCGGGACGCCTGGATTGCTAGCTCCTACAATGAGCAGTTCTTC,CASSFNRDAWIASSYNEQFF
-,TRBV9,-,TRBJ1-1,TGTGCCAGCAGCCCTCAGACTGTCCCGAACACTGAAGCTTTCTTT,CASSPQTVPNTEAFF
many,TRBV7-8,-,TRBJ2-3,TGTGCCAGCAGCTCTACCCTGGGGACTTCCACAGATACGCAGTATTTT,CASSSTLGTSTDTQYF
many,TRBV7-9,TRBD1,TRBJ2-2,TGTGCCAGCAGCCCGGGACAGGGGGCCGGGGAGCTGTTTTTT,CASSPGQGAGELFF
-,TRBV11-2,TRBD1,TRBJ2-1,TGTGCCAGCAGCTCCCCCCGGGACAGGGGCTACAATGAGCAGTTCTTC,CASSSPRDRGYNEQFF
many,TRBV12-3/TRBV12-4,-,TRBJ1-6,TGTGCCAGCACCATAAACCTGGGTGGGGGTTCACCCCTCCACTTT,CASTINLGGGSPLHF
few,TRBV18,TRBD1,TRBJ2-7,TGTGCCAGCTCACCACGGACAGGGGAGGGCGAGCAGTACTTC,CASSPRTGEGEQYF
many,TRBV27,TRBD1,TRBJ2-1,TGTGCCAGCAGTTTAACAGGGGTGTCCTACAATGAGCAGTTCTTC,CASSLTGVSYNEQFF
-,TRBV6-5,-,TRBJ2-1,TGTGCCAGCAGTTTAGGGGCATACAATGAGCAGTTCTTC,CASSLGAYNEQFF
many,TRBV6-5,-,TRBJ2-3,TGTGCCAGCAGTTACTCGAGCCCGGAGTCCGGGCTTCTGCCAGATACGCAGTATTTT,CASSYSSPESGLLPDTQYF
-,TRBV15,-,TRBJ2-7,TGTGCCACCAGCAGAGCCTCCTACGAGCAGTACTTC,CATSRASYEQYF
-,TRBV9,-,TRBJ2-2,TGTGCCAGCACGGGGAGAACAGGGAACACCGGGGAGCTGTTTTTT,CASTGRTGNTGELFF
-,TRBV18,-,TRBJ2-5,TGTGCCAGCTCACCGACTAGGGCTGTGGAGACCCAGTACTTC,CASSPTRAVETQYF
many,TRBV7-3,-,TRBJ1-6,TGTGCCAGCTCATCGGACCGTAACTCACCCCTCCACTTT,CASSSDRNSPLHF
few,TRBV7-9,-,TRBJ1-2,TGTGCCAGCACCGTAGATTCCGATTATGGCTACACCTTC,CASTVDSDYGYTF
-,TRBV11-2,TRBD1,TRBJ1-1,TGTGCCAGCAGCGTCAACCGGGACAGGTTCCCTGAAGCTTTCTTT,CASSVNRDRFPEAFF
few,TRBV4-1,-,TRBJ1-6,TGCGCCAGCAGCCACCCCGCGTGGCGGAATTCACCCCTCCACTTT,CASSHPAWRNSPLHF